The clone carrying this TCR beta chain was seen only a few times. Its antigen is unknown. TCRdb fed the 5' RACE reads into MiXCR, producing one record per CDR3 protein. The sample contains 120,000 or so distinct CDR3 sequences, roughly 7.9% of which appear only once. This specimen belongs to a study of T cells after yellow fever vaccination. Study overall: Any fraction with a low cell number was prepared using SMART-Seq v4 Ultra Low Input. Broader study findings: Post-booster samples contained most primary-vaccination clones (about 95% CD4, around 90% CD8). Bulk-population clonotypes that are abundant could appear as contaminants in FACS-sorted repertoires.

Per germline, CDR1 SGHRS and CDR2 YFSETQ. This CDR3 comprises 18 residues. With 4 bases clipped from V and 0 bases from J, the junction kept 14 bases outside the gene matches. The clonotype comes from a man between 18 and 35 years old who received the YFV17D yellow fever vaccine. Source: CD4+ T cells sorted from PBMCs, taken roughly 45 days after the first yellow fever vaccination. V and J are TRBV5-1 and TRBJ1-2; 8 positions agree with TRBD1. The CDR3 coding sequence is TGCGCCAGCAGCCCAACCCGGACAGGGCTGGGGCCTAACTATGGCTACACCTTC. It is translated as CASSPTRTGLGPNYGYTF.